This TCR beta chain was recorded in a study of blood T cell repertoires in COVID-19. Overall study context: The United States, Italy and Spain provided the acute and convalescent COVID-19 samples. T cells, B-cell-depleted T cells, or PBMCs supplied cDNA or gDNA.

Here immunoSEQ multiplex PCR was the method, and the copy in TCRdb shows in-frame clones only, minus some. Among some 150,000 clones listed, approximately 80% were seen once. Germline lookup yields CDR1 SGHRS and CDR2 YFSETQ. V was clipped by 4 bases and J by 0 bases, with 14 bases between them. CDR3 length: 15 residues. The V gene is TRBV5-1, the J gene TRBJ2-7, with D maybe TRBD2 (6 bases). What was sequenced was peripheral blood. The source is a human donor in a cohort sampled during active COVID-19. The CDR3 region is CASSKAQGGSYEQYF. The CDR3 region has the DNA TGCGCCAGCAGCAAGGCCCAGGGAGGCTCCTACGAGCAGTACTTC.